These 30 T cell receptor beta chains originate from one sample sequenced in a study of siplizumab effects on memory and regulatory T cells. Generated by immunoSEQ multiplex PCR, the TCRdb table keeps only in-frame clones and is missing some. The data hold about 64,000 clones, with around 96% observed a single time. Sequences were obtained from naive CD8+ T cells sorted from blood. The receptors originated from a human donor in good health.

The genes are TRBV9 and TRBJ1-3, with D possibly matching TRBD1 (5 bases). This CDR3 comprises 17 residues. Germline V gene lookup returns CDR1 SGDLS and CDR2 YYNGEE. V was shortened by 3 bases and J by 1 base, with 17 bases between the two germline ends. The DNA for the CDR3 is TGTGCCAGCAGCGGAGGAGGGGAACCGGAGTCTGGAAACACCATATATTTT. It encodes CASSGGGEPESGNTIYF.

This clone was recorded once. V and J are TRBV4-1 and TRBJ2-3; TRBD2 aligns across 10 bases. This CDR3 region has 15 residues. In germline, CDR1 is MGHRA, CDR2 YSYEKL. Trimming at V came to 4 bases and at J to 1 base, leaving 2 bases not matched to a gene. CDR3 DNA: TGCGCCAGCAGCCTCGGGACTAGCGGCACAGATACGCAGTATTTT. Translating it yields CASSLGTSGTDTQYF.

This clone was seen once. The gene calls are TRBV6-6 and TRBJ1-4; D gene ambiguous. This CDR3 has 13 residues. V was trimmed by 2 bases and J by 6 bases, leaving 7 bases between them. The germline gives CDR1 MNHNY, CDR2 SVGAGI (reference sequence). CDR3 sequence (DNA): TGTGCCAGCAGTTACGGGTGGGATGAAAAACTGTTTTTT. It codes for CASSYGWDEKLFF.

The rearrangement links TRBV5-6 to TRBJ1-1, with a weak D call TRBD1 (5 bases). Germline loops: CDR1 SGHDT, CDR2 YYEEEE. CDR3 size: 13 residues. V was clipped by 2 bases and J by 1 base, with 6 bases between them. The CDR3 protein is CASSFGQNTEAFF. The CDR3, as DNA: TGTGCCAGCAGCTTCGGACAGAACACTGAAGCTTTCTTT.

The J gene is TRBJ2-2, the V gene TRBV6-5; a possible D gene is TRBD2 (5 bases). Germline CDR1 is MNHEY and CDR2 is SVGAGI. The V gene lost 2 bases and the J gene lost 8 bases, with 9 bases spanning the gap. The CDR3 is 13 residues long. The CDR3, as DNA: TGTGCCAGCAGTTACGGGGAGCGGGGGGAGCTGTTTTTT. This sequence encodes CASSYGERGELFF.

The chain carries TRBV5-4 and TRBJ2-7, with D unclear. This CDR3 is built from 12 residues. Between the trimmed V and J ends, which lost 7 bases and 0 bases, there was a span of 8 bases. From germline, CDR1 is SGHNT and CDR2 YYREEE (reference sequence). This CDR3 is CASPTPSYEQYF. As DNA, the CDR3 is TGTGCCAGCCCTACCCCCTCCTACGAGCAGTACTTC.

The gene calls are TRBV10-3 and TRBJ1-1; D ambiguous. CDR1 and CDR2 (germline): ENHRY, SYGVKD. V was shortened by 2 bases and J by 0 bases, with 10 bases between the two germline ends. The CDR3 has 15 residues. CDR3 amino acids: CAISEPSSMNTEAFF. The CDR3 DNA reads as TGTGCCATCAGTGAGCCCAGCTCCATGAACACTGAAGCTTTCTTT.

The chain combines TRBV2 with TRBJ2-1; D possibly corresponds to TRBD2 (5 bases). Germline values: CDR1 SNHLY, CDR2 FYNNEI. CDR3 length: 15 amino acids. V lost 2 bases and J 5 bases, leaving 13 bases between the germline ends. CDR3 sequence (DNA): TGTGCCAGCAGTGAAAGCGGCGGGTTTCACAATGAGCAGTTCTTC. Translation gives CASSESGGFHNEQFF.

The CDR3, as DNA: TGTGCCAGCAGTTTAGGGGGGCCGGCCTACGAGCAGTACTTC. It specifies CASSLGGPAYEQYF. J is TRBJ2-7 and V is TRBV27; D assignment may be TRBD1 or TRBD2 (6 bases each). This CDR3 comprises 14 residues. Looked up from germline, CDR1 is MNHEY and CDR2 is SMNVEV (reference sequence). Trimming removed 2 bases at V and 2 bases at J, with 10 bases between.

This chain connects TRBV14 to TRBJ1-2; tentative D call: TRBD1 (5 bases). The germline V and J ends were trimmed by 1 base and 4 bases, with 7 bases remaining between them. Looked up from germline, CDR1 is SGHDN and CDR2 is FVKESK. The CDR3 runs to 13 residues. CDR3 in amino acids: CASSQVQGYGYTF. CDR3 DNA sequence: TGTGCCAGCAGCCAAGTTCAGGGCTATGGCTACACCTTC.

This chain connects TRBV2 to TRBJ1-1, with D uncertain. Germline CDR1 reads SNHLY; CDR2 reads FYNNEI. With 4 bases removed from V and 3 bases from J, the gap between germline ends came to 12 bases. This CDR3 is built from 14 residues. This CDR3 is CASSGALWDTEAFF. The CDR3 region has the DNA TGTGCCAGCAGTGGTGCTCTATGGGACACTGAAGCTTTCTTT.

The chain is built from TRBV7-8 and TRBJ2-5; unclear D gene. V shed 3 bases and J shed 5 bases, with 7 bases lying between them. From germline, CDR1 is SGHVS and CDR2 FQNEAQ. The CDR3 loop spans 12 amino acids. The CDR3 here is CASSFDLETQYF. CDR3 in DNA: TGTGCCAGCAGCTTCGATTTGGAGACCCAGTACTTC.

The CDR3 reads CASSLIQGATEQFF. CDR3 sequence (DNA): TGTGCCAGCAGCTTAATCCAGGGGGCCACGGAGCAGTTCTTC. This chain uses TRBV7-9 with TRBJ2-1; 8 bases are shared with TRBD1. The CDR3 is 14 residues long. Germline V gene sequence: CDR1 SEHNR, CDR2 FQNEAQ (reference sequence). V dropped 2 bases and J dropped 10; count of bases not matched to a gene: 7.

This chain uses TRBV5-4 with TRBJ1-6; D is unclear. Germline lookup yields CDR1 SGHNT and CDR2 YYREEE (reference sequence). V was trimmed by 1 base and J by 10 bases, leaving 18 bases between them. This CDR3 is 16 amino acids long. The CDR3 bases are TGTGCCAGCAGCTTGAGTAGTGGGGAGTATAGCTCACCCCTCCACTTT. Translating gives CASSLSSGEYSSPLHF. Full variable domain (rest looked up from reference TRBV5-4 and TRBJ1-6): ETGVTQSPTHLIKTRGQQVTLRCSSQSGHNTVSWYQQALGQGPQFIFQYYREEENGRGNFPPRFSGLQFPNYSSELNVNALELDDSALYLCASSLSSGEYSSPLHFGNGTRLTVT.

The CDR3 here is CASSVGQGGDEQYF. As DNA, the CDR3 is TGTGCCAGCAGCGTCGGACAGGGTGGTGACGAGCAGTACTTC. This chain joins TRBV9 and TRBJ2-7; 8 nucleotides match TRBD1. The CDR3 is 14 residues long. In germline, CDR1 is SGDLS, CDR2 YYNGEE. With V trimmed by 2 bases and J by 5 bases, 6 bases remained unmatched.

This clone was found once. The V gene is TRBV1, the J gene TRBJ1-1. TRBV1 has pseudogene status. CDR3 length: 15 amino acids. CDR3 coding DNA: TGCACCAGTCCGGGACAACTCCCCGCGGGGACTGAAGCTTTCTTT. Encoded protein: CTSPGQLPAGTEAFF.

This rearrangement joins TRBV10-1 to TRBJ1-1; D call uncertain. V lost 3 bases, J lost 1 base, and 9 bases lay in between. The CDR3 covers 14 residues. Looked up from germline, CDR1 is WNHNN and CDR2 is SYGVQD (reference sequence). CDR3 in DNA: TGCGCCAGCAGTGATTCGCGGTGGAACACTGAAGCTTTCTTT. It yields the protein CASSDSRWNTEAFF.

The chain uses TRBV19 and TRBJ2-3, with 7 nucleotides matching TRBD1. V was pared by 9 bases and J by 3 bases, with 6 bases of the junction left unmatched. This CDR3 comprises 13 residues. From germline, CDR1 is LNHDA and CDR2 SQIVND (reference sequence). The CDR3 DNA sequence: TGTGCCAGCGGACAGGTCGCGACAGATACGCAGTATTTT. It specifies CASGQVATDTQYF.

V gene TRBV7-6 combines with J gene TRBJ2-1; D unresolved. The CDR3 runs 12 residues. V was trimmed by 4 bases and J by 7 bases, leaving 8 bases between them. CDR1 is SGHVS, CDR2 FNYEAQ, per germline. The CDR3 region has the DNA TGTGCCAGCAGCTCCGGCCCAAATGAGCAGTTCTTC. This translates into CASSSGPNEQFF. Drawing the rest from reference TRBV7-6 and TRBJ2-1, the complete variable domain is GAGVSQSPRYKVTKRGQDVALRCDPISGHVSLYWYRQALGQGPEFLTYFNYEAQQDKSGLPNDRFSAERPEGSISTLTIQRTEQRDSAMYRCASSSGPNEQFFGPGTRLTVL.

This sequence joins TRBV9 and TRBJ2-5; the match to TRBD2 covers 10 bases. Trimming removed 0 bases from V and 1 base from J; junction bases left unmatched: 6. Germline V gene data show CDR1 as SGDLS and CDR2 as YYNGEE. The CDR3 extends over 17 amino acids. CDR3 in DNA: TGTGCCAGCAGCGTAGAAGGGGCTAGCGGGGGCCAAGAGACCCAGTACTTC. It specifies CASSVEGASGGQETQYF.

In this sample, this clone turned up once. This rearrangement joins TRBV2 to TRBJ2-7; D uncertain. V was trimmed by 5 bases and J by 1 base, leaving 9 bases between them. Germline loops: CDR1 SNHLY, CDR2 FYNNEI. The CDR3 extends over 13 amino acids. The CDR3 region has the DNA TGTGCCAGCAGTAGGACCCGATCCTACGAGCAGTACTTC. Its translation: CASSRTRSYEQYF.

The J gene is TRBJ1-4, the V gene TRBV18; D gene ambiguous. In germline, CDR1 is KGHSH, CDR2 LQKENI. Trimming took 3 bases from V and 4 from J, leaving 3 bases between them. The CDR3 covers 12 residues. The CDR3 nucleotides read TGTGCCAGCTCACCCTATAATGAAAAACTGTTTTTT. Protein product: CASSPYNEKLFF.

There are a few counts of this clone. The V and J genes are TRBV13 and TRBJ1-5; D remains unclear. Trimming took 9 bases from V and 0 from J, leaving 21 bases between them. The CDR3 runs to 17 residues. CDR1 is PRHDT, CDR2 FYEKMQ, per germline (reference sequence). The CDR3 protein is CAREGPIRTYSNQPQHF. The CDR3 DNA follows: TGTGCCAGGGAGGGCCCAATCCGCACTTATAGCAATCAGCCCCAGCATTTT.

The rearrangement joins TRBV10-3 to TRBJ1-4; the D gene is possibly TRBD1 (5 bases). The CDR3 is 13 amino acids. Per germline, CDR1 ENHRY and CDR2 SYGVKD. The germline V and J ends were trimmed by 9 bases and 6 bases, with 14 bases remaining between them. CDR3 nucleotides: TGTGCCATGAGAGGGGCCGGGGATGAAAAACTGTTTTTT. This codes for CAMRGAGDEKLFF.

The gene calls are TRBV30 and TRBJ1-2, with D possibly TRBD1 on 6 matching bases. CDR1 is GTSNPN, CDR2 SVGIG, per germline (reference sequence). The length of the CDR3 is 12 residues. The V end was cut by 4 bases, the J end by 8 bases, with 14 bases between. The CDR3 DNA reads TGTGCCTGGACCTCGGCAGGGGAGGGCTACACCTTC. The encoded protein is CAWTSAGEGYTF.

This chain joins TRBV7-9 and TRBJ2-1, with 7 bases aligning to TRBD2. The V gene end was trimmed by 0 bases and the J gene end by 4 bases; junction bases not matched to a gene: 6. The CDR3 loop spans 16 amino acids. Germline values: CDR1 SEHNR, CDR2 FQNEAQ (reference sequence). CDR3 sequence reads: CASSLALGLTYNEQFF. CDR3 nucleotides: TGTGCCAGCAGCTTAGCGCTGGGACTAACTTACAATGAGCAGTTCTTC.

V gene TRBV7-3 combines with J gene TRBJ2-1; the D gene could be TRBD1 or TRBD2 (5 bases each). The CDR3 spans 15 residues. Deletions cut 3 bases from V and 8 bases from J, with 17 bases between. CDR1 and CDR2 (germline): SGHTA, FQGTGA. The chain's CDR3 is CASSLGPTGKDEQFF. For the CDR3, the DNA is TGTGCCAGCAGCTTGGGACCCACCGGTAAGGATGAGCAGTTCTTC.

The chain combines TRBV5-8 with TRBJ2-3; D is undetermined. The length of the CDR3 is 14 residues. With 4 bases removed from V and 4 bases from J, the gap between germline ends came to 13 bases. Germline CDR1 and CDR2: SGHTS and YDEGEE. The CDR3 DNA sequence: TGTGCCAGCAGCCTTGACAAACCAGCAGATACGCAGTATTTT. Protein sequence: CASSLDKPADTQYF.

The rearrangement links TRBV6-6 to TRBJ2-1; unclear D gene. The CDR3 is made up of 15 amino acids. CDR1 is MNHNY, CDR2 SVGAGI, per germline (reference sequence). Trimming stripped 7 bases from V and 1 base from J, with 14 bases between. This chain's CDR3 is CASISTSGSYNEQFF. CDR3 coding DNA: TGTGCCAGCATTTCCACGTCCGGGTCCTACAATGAGCAGTTCTTC.

This clone was seen only once. The rearrangement links TRBV5-1 to TRBJ2-5; 8 nucleotides match TRBD2. CDR1 SGHRS and CDR2 YFSETQ come from the germline V gene. The CDR3 runs to 16 residues. V lost 5 bases and J lost 1; bases outside the gene matches: 10. The CDR3 loop is CASRGAMRGVQETQYF. The DNA of the CDR3 is TGCGCCAGCAGGGGTGCTATGCGGGGGGTCCAAGAGACCCAGTACTTC.